Listed below are T cell receptor beta chains from one sample, sequenced in a study of monozygotic twins with cystic fibrosis. Libraries were prepared by immunoSEQ multiplex PCR; TCRdb keeps only in-frame clonotypes and omits some of them. The sample lists around 30,000 clones; roughly 96% were seen once. Sequenced input: blood. The receptors derive from a girl aged 2 to 9 with cystic fibrosis. CDR3s leave out the opening cysteine and the closing phenylalanine or tryptophan.

v_gene: TRBV6-6; j_gene: TRBJ1-3; CDR3aa: ASKDSFYSGNTIY
v_gene: TRBV28; j_gene: TRBJ1-1; CDR3aa: ASSLDASSTEAF
v_gene: TRBV14; j_gene: TRBJ2-3; CDR3aa: ASSQDRYPRTDTQY
v_gene: TRBV5-6; j_gene: TRBJ1-6; CDR3aa: ASSLAGSSPLH
v_gene: TRBV5-1; j_gene: TRBJ2-1; CDR3aa: ASSPLGTSFNEQF
v_gene: TRBV2; j_gene: TRBJ1-1; CDR3aa: ASSVGRKNTEAF
v_gene: TRBV29-1; j_gene: TRBJ1-2; CDR3aa: SVDRSGRRYGYT
v_gene: TRBV14; j_gene: TRBJ1-1; CDR3aa: ASSQGQGSTEAF
v_gene: TRBV29-1; j_gene: TRBJ2-2; CDR3aa: SVSGDSGNTGELF
v_gene: TRBV5-1; j_gene: TRBJ2-7; CDR3aa: ASSLEDRGYYEQY
v_gene: TRBV7-3; j_gene: TRBJ2-1; CDR3aa: ASSRDKGRGNEQF
v_gene: TRBV30; j_gene: TRBJ2-7; CDR3aa: AWSVAFLAGAEQY
v_gene: TRBV29-1; j_gene: TRBJ2-5; CDR3aa: SVNGGSGETQY
v_gene: TRBV25-1; j_gene: TRBJ1-6; CDR3aa: ASSGSGTYNSPLH
v_gene: TRBV5-1; j_gene: TRBJ1-1; CDR3aa: ASSSARQLNTEAF
v_gene: TRBV28; j_gene: TRBJ2-1; CDR3aa: ASSLGYSYNEQF
v_gene: TRBV6-4; j_gene: TRBJ1-1; CDR3aa: ASSGTGDINTEAF
v_gene: TRBV5-8; j_gene: TRBJ1-1; CDR3aa: ASSLGGQAF
v_gene: TRBV7-6; j_gene: TRBJ1-3; CDR3aa: ASSLVASNSGNTIY
v_gene: TRBV27; j_gene: TRBJ2-7; CDR3aa: ASSLSIEGSREQY
v_gene: TRBV25-1; j_gene: TRBJ2-3; CDR3aa: ASTLGGFTDTQY
v_gene: TRBV7-6; j_gene: TRBJ2-1; CDR3aa: ASGLTSVDNEQF
v_gene: TRBV30; j_gene: TRBJ1-1; CDR3aa: AWSSRQDTEAF
v_gene: TRBV5-1; j_gene: TRBJ2-1; CDR3aa: ASSRWTGEISSYNEQF
v_gene: TRBV6-5; j_gene: TRBJ1-1; CDR3aa: ASSYSRQGDLGAF
v_gene: TRBV7-8; j_gene: TRBJ1-5; CDR3aa: ASSLGTGINQPQH
v_gene: TRBV6-6; j_gene: TRBJ2-1; CDR3aa: AGGTETYNEQF
v_gene: TRBV7-9; j_gene: TRBJ2-7; CDR3aa: ASSLLDEQY
v_gene: TRBV6-1; j_gene: TRBJ1-5; CDR3aa: ASRERQYSNQPQH
v_gene: TRBV7-2; j_gene: TRBJ2-5; CDR3aa: ASSSPSSGPLRSQETQY
v_gene: TRBV19; j_gene: TRBJ1-2; CDR3aa: ATLTTGKAGYT
v_gene: TRBV19; j_gene: TRBJ1-1; CDR3aa: ASSREFGEAF
v_gene: TRBV5-1; j_gene: TRBJ2-3; CDR3aa: ASSLAGQGSTDTQY
v_gene: TRBV6-5; j_gene: TRBJ2-7; CDR3aa: ASSFSTATSYEQY
v_gene: TRBV18; j_gene: TRBJ2-1; CDR3aa: ASSPVLSYNEQF
v_gene: TRBV5-4; j_gene: TRBJ1-1; CDR3aa: ASSLGSRNTEAF
v_gene: TRBV7-2; j_gene: TRBJ1-1; CDR3aa: ASSLGPGNTEAF
v_gene: TRBV27; j_gene: TRBJ2-4; CDR3aa: ASSSNRGRGRNIQY
v_gene: TRBV10-3; j_gene: TRBJ1-2; CDR3aa: ASSQGQGARGYT